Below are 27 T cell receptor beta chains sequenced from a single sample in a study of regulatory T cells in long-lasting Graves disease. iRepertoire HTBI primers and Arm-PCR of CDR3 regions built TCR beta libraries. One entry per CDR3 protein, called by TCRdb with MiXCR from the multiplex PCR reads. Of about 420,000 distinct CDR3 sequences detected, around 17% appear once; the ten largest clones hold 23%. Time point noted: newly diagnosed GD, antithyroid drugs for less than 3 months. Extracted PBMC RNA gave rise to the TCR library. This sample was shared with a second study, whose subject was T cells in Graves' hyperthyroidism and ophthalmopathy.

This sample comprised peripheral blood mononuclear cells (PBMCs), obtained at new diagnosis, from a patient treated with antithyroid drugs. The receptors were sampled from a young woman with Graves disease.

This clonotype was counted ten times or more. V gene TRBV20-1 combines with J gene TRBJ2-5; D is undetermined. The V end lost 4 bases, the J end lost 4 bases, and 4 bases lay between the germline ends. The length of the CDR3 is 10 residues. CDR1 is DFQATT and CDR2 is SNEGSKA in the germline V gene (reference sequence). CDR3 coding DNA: TGCAGTGCTACGTTAGAGACCCAGTACTTC. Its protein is CSATLETQYF.

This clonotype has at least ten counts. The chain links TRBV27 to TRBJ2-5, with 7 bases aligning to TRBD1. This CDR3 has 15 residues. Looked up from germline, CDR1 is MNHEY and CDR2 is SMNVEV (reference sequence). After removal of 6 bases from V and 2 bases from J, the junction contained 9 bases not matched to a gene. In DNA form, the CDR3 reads TGTGCCAGCAGCATGGACAGGAGTAGACAAGAGACCCAGTACTTC. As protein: CASSMDRSRQETQYF.

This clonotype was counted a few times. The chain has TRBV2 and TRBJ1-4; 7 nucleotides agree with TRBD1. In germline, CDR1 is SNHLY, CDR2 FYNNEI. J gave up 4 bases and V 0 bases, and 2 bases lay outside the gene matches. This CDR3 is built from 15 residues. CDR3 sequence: CASSEATGNNEKLFF. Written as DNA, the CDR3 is TGTGCCAGCAGTGAAGCGACAGGGAATAATGAAAAACTGTTTTTT.

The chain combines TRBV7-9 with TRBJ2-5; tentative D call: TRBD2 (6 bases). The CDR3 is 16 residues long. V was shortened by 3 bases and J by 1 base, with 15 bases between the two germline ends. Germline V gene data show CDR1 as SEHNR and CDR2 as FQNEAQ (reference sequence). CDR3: CASSFGVSGLQETQYF. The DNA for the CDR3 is TGTGCCAGCAGCTTTGGGGTTAGCGGCCTCCAAGAGACCCAGTACTTC.

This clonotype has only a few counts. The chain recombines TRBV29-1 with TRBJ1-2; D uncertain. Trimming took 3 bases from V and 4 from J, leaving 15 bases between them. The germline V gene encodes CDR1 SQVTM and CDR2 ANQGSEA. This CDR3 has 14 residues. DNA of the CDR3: TGCAGCGTTGATCCCTCGTCAACCTCCTATGGCTACACCTTC. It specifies CSVDPSSTSYGYTF.

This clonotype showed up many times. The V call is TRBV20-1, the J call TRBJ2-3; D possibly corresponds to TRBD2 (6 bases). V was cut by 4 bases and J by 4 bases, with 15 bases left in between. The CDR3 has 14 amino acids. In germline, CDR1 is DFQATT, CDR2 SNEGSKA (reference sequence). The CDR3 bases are TGCAGTGCTAAGGAGCGGGCTACCGCAGATACGCAGTATTTT. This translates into CSAKERATADTQYF.

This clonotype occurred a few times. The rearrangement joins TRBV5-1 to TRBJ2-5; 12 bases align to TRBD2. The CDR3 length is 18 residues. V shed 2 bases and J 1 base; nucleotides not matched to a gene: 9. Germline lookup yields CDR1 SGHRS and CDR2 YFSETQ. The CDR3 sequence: CASSFHSPTSGSQETQYF. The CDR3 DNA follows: TGCGCCAGCAGCTTCCATTCTCCGACTAGCGGGAGCCAAGAGACCCAGTACTTC.

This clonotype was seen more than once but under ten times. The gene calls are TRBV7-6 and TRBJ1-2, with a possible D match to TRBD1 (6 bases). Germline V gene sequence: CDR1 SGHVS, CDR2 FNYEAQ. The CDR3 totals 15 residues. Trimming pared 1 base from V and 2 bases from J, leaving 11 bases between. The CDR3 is CASSLGPGANYGYTF. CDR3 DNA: TGTGCCAGCAGCTTAGGTCCGGGGGCAAACTATGGCTACACCTTC.

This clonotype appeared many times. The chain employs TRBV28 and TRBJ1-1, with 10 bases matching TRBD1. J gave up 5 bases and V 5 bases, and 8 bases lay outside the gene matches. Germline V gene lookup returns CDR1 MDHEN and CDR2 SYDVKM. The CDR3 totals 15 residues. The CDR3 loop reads CASSPYRQGATEAFF. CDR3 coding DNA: TGTGCCAGCAGTCCCTACCGACAGGGGGCAACTGAAGCTTTCTTT.

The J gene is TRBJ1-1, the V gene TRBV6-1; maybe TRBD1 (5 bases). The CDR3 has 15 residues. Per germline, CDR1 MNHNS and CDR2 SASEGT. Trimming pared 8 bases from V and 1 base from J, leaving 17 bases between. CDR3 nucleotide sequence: TGTGCCAGCGGGGAGCTCCCCGGGGGGAACACTGAAGCTTTCTTT. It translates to CASGELPGGNTEAFF.

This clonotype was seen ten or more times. CDR3 amino acids: CASSSSGIITDTQYF. In DNA form, the CDR3 reads TGTGCCAGCAGCTCTAGCGGGATTATCACAGATACGCAGTATTTT. The V call is TRBV11-3, the J call TRBJ2-3; 9 bases agree with TRBD2. Trimming at V came to 4 bases and at J to 2 bases, leaving 4 bases not matched to a gene. There are 15 residues in the CDR3. Germline-derived CDR1 and CDR2 are SGHNT and YENEEA.

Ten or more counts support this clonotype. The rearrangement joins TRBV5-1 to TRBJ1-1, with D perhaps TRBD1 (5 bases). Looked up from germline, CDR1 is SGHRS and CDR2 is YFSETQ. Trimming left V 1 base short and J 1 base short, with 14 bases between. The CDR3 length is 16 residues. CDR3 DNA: TGCGCCAGCAGCTTGACGGAGATGACAGCGAACACTGAAGCTTTCTTT. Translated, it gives CASSLTEMTANTEAFF.

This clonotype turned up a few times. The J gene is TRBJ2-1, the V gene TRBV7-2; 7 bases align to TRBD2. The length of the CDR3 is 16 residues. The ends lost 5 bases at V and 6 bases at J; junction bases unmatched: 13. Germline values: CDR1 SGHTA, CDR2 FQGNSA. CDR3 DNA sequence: TGTGCCAGCAGCAATACCGGGACTACCTTGGTCAATGAGCAGTTCTTC. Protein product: CASSNTGTTLVNEQFF.

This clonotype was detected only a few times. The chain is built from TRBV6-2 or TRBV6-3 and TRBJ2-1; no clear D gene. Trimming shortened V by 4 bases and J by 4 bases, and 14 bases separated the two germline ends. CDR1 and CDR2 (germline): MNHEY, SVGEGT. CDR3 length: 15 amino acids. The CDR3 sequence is CASSSIRKRYNEQFF. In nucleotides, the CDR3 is TGTGCCAGCAGTTCCATCCGGAAACGGTACAATGAGCAGTTCTTC.

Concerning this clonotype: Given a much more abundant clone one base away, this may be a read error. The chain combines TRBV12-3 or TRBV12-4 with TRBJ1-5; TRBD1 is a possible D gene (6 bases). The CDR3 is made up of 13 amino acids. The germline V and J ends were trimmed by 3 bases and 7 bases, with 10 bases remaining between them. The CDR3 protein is CASSFAGGQPQHF. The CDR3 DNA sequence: TGTGCCAGCAGTTTCGCGGGGGGCCAGCCCCAGCATTTT.

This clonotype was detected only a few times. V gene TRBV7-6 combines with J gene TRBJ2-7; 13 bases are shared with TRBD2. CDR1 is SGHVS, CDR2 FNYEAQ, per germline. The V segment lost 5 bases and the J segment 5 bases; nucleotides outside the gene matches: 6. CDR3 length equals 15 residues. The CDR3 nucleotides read TGTGCCAGCAGCCCTGGGACTAGCGGGATTCACGAGCAGTACTTC. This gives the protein CASSPGTSGIHEQYF.

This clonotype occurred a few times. This CDR3 is CASRDYFGPNTGELFF. DNA of the CDR3: TGTGCCAGCAGGGACTACTTTGGGCCCAACACCGGGGAGCTGTTTTTT. The J gene is TRBJ2-2, the V gene TRBV12-3 or TRBV12-4, with a tentative D call TRBD2 (6 bases). This CDR3 has 16 amino acids. Trimming stripped 6 bases from V and 2 bases from J, with 16 bases between.

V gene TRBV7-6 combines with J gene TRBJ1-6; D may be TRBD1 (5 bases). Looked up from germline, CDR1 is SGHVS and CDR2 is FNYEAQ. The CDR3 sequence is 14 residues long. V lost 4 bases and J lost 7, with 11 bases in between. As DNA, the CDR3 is TGTGCCAGCAGCTCGCAAGACAGAAATTCACCCCTCCACTTT. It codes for CASSSQDRNSPLHF.

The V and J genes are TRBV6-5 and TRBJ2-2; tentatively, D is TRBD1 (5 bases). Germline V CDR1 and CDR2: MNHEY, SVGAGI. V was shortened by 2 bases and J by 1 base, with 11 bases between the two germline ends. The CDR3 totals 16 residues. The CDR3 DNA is TGTGCCAGCAGTTACGACAGCCTTCAGAACACCGGGGAGCTGTTTTTT. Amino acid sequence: CASSYDSLQNTGELFF.

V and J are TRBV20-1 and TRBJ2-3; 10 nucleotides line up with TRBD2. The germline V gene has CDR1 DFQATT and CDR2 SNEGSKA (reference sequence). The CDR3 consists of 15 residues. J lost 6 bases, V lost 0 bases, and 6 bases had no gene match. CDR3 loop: CSARDGTSVDDTQYF. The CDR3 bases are TGCAGTGCTAGAGATGGGACTAGCGTTGATGATACGCAGTATTTT.

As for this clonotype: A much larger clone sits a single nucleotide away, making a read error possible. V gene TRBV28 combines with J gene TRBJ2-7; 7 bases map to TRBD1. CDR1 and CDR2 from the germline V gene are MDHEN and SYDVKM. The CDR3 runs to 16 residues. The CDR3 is CTSSTRQGSFIYEQYF. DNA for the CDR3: TGTACCAGCAGTACCCGACAGGGAAGTTTTATCTACGAGCAGTACTTC.

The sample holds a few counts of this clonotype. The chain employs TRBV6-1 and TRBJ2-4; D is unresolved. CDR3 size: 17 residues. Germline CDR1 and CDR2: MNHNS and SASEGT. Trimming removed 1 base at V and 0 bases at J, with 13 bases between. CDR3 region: CASSEDYRIVAKNIQYF. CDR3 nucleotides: TGTGCCAGCAGTGAAGACTACCGTATAGTAGCCAAAAACATTCAGTACTTC.

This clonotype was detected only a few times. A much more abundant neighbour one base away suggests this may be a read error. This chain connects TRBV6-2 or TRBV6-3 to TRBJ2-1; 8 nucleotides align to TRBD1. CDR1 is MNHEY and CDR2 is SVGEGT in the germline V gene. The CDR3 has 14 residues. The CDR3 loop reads CASRIQGGKNEQLF. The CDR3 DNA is TGTGCCAGCAGAATACAGGGGGGAAAGAATGAGCAGCTCTTC.

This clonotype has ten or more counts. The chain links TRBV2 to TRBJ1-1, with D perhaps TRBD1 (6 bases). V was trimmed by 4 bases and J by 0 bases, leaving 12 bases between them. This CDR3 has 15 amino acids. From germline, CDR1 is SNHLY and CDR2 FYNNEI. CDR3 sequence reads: CASSAQQGMNTEAFF. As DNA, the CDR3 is TGTGCCAGCAGTGCCCAGCAGGGGATGAACACTGAAGCTTTCTTT. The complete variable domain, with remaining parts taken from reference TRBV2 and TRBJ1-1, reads EPEVTQTPSHQVTQMGQEVILRCVPISNHLYFYWYRQILGQKVEFLVSFYNNEISEKSEIFDDQFSVERPDGSNFTLKIRSTKLEDSAMYFCASSAQQGMNTEAFFGQGTRLTVV.

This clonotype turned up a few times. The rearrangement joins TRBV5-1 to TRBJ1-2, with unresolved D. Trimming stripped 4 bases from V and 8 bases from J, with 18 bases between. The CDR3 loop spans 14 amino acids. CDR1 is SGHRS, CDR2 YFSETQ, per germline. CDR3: CASSLGGADAGYTF. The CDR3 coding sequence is TGCGCCAGCAGCCTGGGAGGCGCGGATGCAGGCTACACCTTC.

The CDR3 sequence: CSARDQHLKAFF. CDR3 bases: TGCAGTGCTAGAGATCAACACCTCAAAGCTTTCTTT. J is TRBJ1-1 and V is TRBV20-1; D is unclear. Germline CDR1 DFQATT, CDR2 SNEGSKA (reference sequence). Trimming shortened V by 0 bases and J by 9 bases, and 11 bases separated the two germline ends. This CDR3 spans 12 amino acids.

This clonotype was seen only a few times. CDR3 protein: CASNPGTVYQPQHF. CDR3 coding DNA: TGTGCCAGCAACCCCGGGACAGTCTATCAGCCCCAGCATTTT. The genes are TRBV7-8 and TRBJ1-5; TRBD1 matches at 7 bases. J was trimmed by 5 bases and V by 7 bases; bases with no gene match: 8. Germline assignment: CDR1 SGHVS and CDR2 FQNEAQ. The CDR3 sequence is 14 residues long.